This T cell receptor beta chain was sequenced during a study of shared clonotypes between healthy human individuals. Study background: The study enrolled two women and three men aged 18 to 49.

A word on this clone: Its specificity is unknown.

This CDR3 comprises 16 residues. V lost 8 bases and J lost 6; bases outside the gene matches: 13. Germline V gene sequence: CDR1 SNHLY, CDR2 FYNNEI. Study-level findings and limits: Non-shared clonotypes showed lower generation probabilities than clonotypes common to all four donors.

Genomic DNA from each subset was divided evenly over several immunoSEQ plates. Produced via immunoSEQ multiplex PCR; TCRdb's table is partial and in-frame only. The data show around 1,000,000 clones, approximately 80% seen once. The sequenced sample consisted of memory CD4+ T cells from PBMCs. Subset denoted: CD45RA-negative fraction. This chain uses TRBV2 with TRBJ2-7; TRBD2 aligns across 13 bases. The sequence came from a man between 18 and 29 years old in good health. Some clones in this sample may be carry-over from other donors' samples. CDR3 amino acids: CASHPPWTSGSGEQYF. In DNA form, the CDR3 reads TGTGCCAGCCACCCACCTTGGACTAGCGGGAGTGGCGAGCAGTACTTC.